A single T cell receptor (beta chain) is shown here with its context. The antigen is not known. These data belong to a study of shared clonotypes between healthy human individuals. Notes on the study in general: Sampling used blood alone; tissue repertoires probably differ. The study's rarefaction showed incomplete sorted-subset sequencing despite large depth. It was observed that 5% to 6% of naive CD4 clonotypes were shared across a few donors.

Germline CDR1 is MDHEN and CDR2 is SYDVKM. The CDR3 is 13 amino acids. V was trimmed by 7 bases and J by 8 bases, leaving 17 bases between them. Participating donors were healthy, HIV-negative adults free of recent acute infections or vaccinations. Libraries were prepared by immunoSEQ multiplex PCR; TCRdb keeps only in-frame clonotypes and omits some of them. Among roughly 2,500,000 clones listed, more than 85% were seen once. This receptor was obtained from a young man in good health. Some clones in this sample may be carry-over from other donors' samples. Sequencing was done on a sample of naive CD4+ T cells from PBMCs. The subset denotes: CD45RA+ positively selected. The chain joins TRBV28 to TRBJ1-2; D not resolved. The CDR3 nucleotides read TGTGCCAGCATTCCCGACGCCCGAATGGGCTACACCTTC. Residues: CASIPDARMGYTF.